The TCR beta chain under discussion was sequenced for a study of metastatic and nonmetastatic thyroid tumors. Background on the study: Peripheral blood and tumor or nodule samples from malignant and benign thyroid patients were compared.

There are a few counts of this clone. Its antigen is not identified. Whole-study findings and limits: According to reports, the diversity of TCR beta was significantly higher in malignant thyroid tumors than in benign nodules, and this held in both blood and tumor samples.

Germline lookup yields CDR1 MNHEY and CDR2 SVGEGT. Trimming removed 6 bases from V and 3 bases from J, with 22 bases in between. CDR3 length: 17 amino acids. All patients reached thyroid surgery having received no treatment beforehand. How the authors handled the data: Built for papillary thyroid cancer, a distant-metastasis classifier drew on CDR3 differences across clinicopathological groups. TCRdb re-clonotyped the PCR reads via MiXCR. None of the V and J calls come from the authors' own analysis; TCRdb made them. The sample records around 31,000 clones, 25% to 30% being singletons. The source material was blood. The TCR comes from a female donor with papillary thyroid cancer or a benign thyroid nodule (not recorded which). Some clones in this sample may be carry-over from other donors' samples. This rearrangement joins TRBV6-2 or TRBV6-3 to TRBJ2-3; D call uncertain. The chain's CDR3 is CASRPGVAETETDTQYF. DNA of the CDR3: TGTGCCAGCAGGCCCGGCGTCGCGGAAACGGAGACAGATACGCAGTATTTT.